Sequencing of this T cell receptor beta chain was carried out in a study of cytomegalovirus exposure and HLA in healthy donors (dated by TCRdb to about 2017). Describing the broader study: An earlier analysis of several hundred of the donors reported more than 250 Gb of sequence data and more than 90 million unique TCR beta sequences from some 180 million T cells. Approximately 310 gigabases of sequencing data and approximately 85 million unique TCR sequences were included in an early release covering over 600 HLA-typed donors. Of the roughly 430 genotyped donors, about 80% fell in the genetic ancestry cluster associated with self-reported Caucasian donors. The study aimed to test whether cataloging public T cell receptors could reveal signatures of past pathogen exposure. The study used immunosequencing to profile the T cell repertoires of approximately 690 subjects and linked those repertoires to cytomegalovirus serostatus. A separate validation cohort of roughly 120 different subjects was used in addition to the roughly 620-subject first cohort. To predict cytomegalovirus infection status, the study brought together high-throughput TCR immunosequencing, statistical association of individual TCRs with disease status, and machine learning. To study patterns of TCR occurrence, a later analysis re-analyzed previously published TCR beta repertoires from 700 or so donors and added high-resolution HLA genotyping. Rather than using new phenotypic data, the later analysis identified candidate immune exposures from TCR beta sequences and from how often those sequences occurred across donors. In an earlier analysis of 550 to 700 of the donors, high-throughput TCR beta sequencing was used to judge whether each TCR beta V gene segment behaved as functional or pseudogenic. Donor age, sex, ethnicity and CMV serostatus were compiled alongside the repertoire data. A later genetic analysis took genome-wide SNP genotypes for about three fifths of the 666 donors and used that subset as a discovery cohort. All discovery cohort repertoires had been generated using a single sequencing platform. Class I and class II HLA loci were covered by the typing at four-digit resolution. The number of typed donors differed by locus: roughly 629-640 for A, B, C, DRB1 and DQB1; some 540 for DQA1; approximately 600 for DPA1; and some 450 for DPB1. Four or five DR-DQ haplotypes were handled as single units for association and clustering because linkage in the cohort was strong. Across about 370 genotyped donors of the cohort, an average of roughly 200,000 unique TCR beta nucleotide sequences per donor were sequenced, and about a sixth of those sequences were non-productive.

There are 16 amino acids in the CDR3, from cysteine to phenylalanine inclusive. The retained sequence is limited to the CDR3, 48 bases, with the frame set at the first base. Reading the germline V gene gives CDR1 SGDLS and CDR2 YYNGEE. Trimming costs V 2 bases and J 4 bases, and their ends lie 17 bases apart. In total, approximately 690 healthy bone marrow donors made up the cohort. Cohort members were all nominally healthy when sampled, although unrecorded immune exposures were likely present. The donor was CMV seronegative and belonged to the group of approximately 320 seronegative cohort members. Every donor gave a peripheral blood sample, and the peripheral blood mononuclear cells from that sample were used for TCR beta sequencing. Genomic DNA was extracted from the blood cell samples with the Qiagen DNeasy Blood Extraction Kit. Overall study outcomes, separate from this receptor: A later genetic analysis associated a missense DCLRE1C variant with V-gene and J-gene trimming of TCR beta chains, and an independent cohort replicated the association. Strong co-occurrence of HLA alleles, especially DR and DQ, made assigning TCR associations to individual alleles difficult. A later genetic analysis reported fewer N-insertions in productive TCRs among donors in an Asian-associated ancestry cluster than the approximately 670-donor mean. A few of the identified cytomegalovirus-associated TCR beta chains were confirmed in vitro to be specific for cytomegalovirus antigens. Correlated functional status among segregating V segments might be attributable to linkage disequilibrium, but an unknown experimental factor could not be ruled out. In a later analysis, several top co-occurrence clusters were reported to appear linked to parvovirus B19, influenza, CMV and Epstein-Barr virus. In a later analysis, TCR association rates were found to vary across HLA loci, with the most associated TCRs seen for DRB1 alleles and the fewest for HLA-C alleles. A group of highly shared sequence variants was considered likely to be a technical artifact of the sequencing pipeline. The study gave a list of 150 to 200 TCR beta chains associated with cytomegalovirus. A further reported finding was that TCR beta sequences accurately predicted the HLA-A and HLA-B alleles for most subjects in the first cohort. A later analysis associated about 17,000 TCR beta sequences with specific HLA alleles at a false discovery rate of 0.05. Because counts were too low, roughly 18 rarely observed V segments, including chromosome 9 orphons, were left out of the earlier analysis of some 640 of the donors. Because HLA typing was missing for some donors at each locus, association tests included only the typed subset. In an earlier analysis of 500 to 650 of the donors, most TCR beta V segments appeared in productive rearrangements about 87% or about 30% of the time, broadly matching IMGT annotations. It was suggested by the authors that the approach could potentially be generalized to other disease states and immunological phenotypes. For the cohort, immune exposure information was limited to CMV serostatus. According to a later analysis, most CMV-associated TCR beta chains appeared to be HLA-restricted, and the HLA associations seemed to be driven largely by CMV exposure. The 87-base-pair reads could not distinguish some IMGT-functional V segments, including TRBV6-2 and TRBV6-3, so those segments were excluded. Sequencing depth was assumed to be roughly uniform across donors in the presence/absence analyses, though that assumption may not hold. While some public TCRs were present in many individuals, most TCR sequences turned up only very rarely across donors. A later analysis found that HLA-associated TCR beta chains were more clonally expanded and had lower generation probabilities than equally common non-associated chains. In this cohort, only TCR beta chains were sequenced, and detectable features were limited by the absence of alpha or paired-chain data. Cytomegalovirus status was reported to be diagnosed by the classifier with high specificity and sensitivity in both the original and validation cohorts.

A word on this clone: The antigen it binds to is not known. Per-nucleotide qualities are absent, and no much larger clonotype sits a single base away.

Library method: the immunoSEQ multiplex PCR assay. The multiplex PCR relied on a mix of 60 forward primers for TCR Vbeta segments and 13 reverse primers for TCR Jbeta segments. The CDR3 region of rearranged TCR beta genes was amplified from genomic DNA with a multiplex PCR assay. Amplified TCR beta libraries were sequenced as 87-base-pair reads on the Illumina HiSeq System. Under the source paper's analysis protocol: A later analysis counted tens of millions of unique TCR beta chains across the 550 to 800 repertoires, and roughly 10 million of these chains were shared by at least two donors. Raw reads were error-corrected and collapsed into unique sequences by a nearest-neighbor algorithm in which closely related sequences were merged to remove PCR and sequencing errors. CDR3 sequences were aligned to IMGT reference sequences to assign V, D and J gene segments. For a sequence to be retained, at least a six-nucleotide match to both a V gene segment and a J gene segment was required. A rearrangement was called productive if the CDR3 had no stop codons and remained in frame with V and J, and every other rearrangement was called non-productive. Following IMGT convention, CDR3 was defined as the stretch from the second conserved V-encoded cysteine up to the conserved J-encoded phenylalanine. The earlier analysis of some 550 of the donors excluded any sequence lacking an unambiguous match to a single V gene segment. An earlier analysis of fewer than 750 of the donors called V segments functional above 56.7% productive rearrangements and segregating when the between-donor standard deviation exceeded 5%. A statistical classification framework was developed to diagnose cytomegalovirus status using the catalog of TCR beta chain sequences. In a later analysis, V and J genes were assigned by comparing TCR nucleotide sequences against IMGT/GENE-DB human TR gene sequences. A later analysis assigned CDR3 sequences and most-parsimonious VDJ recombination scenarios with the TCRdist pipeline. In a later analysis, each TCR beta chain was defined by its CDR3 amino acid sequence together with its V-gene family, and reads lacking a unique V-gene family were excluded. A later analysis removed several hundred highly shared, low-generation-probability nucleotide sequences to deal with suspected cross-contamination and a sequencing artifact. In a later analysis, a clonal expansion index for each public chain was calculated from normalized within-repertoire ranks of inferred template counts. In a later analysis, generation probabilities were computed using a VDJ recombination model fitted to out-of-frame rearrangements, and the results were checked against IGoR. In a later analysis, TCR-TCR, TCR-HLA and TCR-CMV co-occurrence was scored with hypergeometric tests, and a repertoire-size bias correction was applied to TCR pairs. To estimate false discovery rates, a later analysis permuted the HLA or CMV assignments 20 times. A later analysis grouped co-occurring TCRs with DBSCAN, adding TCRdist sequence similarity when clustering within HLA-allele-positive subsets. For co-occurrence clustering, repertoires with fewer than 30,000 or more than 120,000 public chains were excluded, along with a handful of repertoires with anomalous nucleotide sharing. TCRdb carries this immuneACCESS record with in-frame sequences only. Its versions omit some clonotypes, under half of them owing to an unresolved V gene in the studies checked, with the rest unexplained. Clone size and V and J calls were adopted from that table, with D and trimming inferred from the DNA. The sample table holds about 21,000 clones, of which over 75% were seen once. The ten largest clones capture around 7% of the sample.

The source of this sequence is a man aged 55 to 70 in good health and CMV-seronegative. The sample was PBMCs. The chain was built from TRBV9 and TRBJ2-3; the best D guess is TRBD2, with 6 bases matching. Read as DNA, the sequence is TGTGCCAGCAGCGTGCCCTCCTCGGGGGTCGCAGATACGCAGTATTTT. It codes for CASSVPSSGVADTQYF.